This TCR beta chain stems from a study of T cells in Graves' hyperthyroidism and ophthalmopathy. Study-level information: The initial diagnosis was the point when peripheral blood was collected, ahead of any treatment.

There are 16 residues in the CDR3. From germline, CDR1 is SGDLS and CDR2 YYNGEE. Trimming left V 0 bases short and J 5 bases short, with 14 bases between. RNA transcripts served as the template for amplifying TCR beta CDR3 regions. RT-PCR in the first round (using the HTBI primer set) targeted the TCR CDR3. Using its own MiXCR run on the multiplex PCR reads, TCRdb lists one record per CDR3 protein. The data hold around 100,000 distinct CDR3 sequences, with 47% observed a single time. At least ten counts were recorded for this clonotype. When ophthalmopathy did not progress within 18 months, Graves' hyperthyroidism was considered stable.

The sequenced sample was blood. This sequence was found in a middle-aged man with Graves' hyperthyroidism. The rearrangement uses TRBV9 and TRBJ2-2; D tentatively fits TRBD1 or TRBD2 (7 bases each). The CDR3 sequence: CASSVVSGGVTGELFF. In nucleotides, the CDR3 is TGTGCCAGCAGCGTAGTCTCAGGGGGGGTGACCGGGGAGCTGTTTTTT. The variable domain in full, completed from reference TRBV9 and TRBJ2-2, reads DSGVTQTPKHLITATGQRVTLRCSPRSGDLSVYWYQQSLDQGLQFLIQYYNGEERAKGNILERFSAQQFPDLHSELNLSSLELGDSALYFCASSVVSGGVTGELFFGEGSRLTVL.